A selection of T cell receptor beta chains follows, all from one sample in a study of T cell changes during pregnancy in multiple sclerosis. Clones were read by immunoSEQ multiplex PCR, and TCRdb kept only the in-frame ones, dropping some. The sample includes over 50,000 clones, about 93% of them seen just once. The sample consisted of peripheral blood, taken in the third trimester of pregnancy. The receptors come from a female donor in good health, enrolled as a control in a pregnancy study. The CDR3 runs from the conserved cysteine through the conserved F or W. D genes are given only for firm matches. Clone sizes are given selectively: once, few, many, or a class where the clone is expanded.

J | size | D | V | CDR3 | DNA
TRBJ1-1 | . | . | TRBV4-3 | CASSQDGVRGTEAFF | TGCGCCAGCAGCCAAGATGGTGTCAGGGGAACTGAAGCTTTCTTT
TRBJ2-3 | . | . | TRBV7-3 | CASSLRRSTSTDTQYF | TGTGCCAGCAGCTTAAGGCGGAGTACTAGCACAGATACGCAGTATTTT
TRBJ2-2 | once | . | TRBV28 | CASSPRDTQIHGELFF | TGTGCCAGCAGCCCCCGTGACACCCAAATACATGGGGAGCTGTTTTTT
TRBJ1-2 | . | . | TRBV6-5 | CASSYKGGEDYGYTF | TGTGCCAGCAGTTACAAAGGAGGGGAAGACTATGGCTACACCTTC
TRBJ2-3 | . | TRBD1 | TRBV7-9 | CASSSRDRGRKNTDTQYF | TGTGCCAGCAGCTCCCGGGACAGGGGGCGCAAAAACACAGATACGCAGTATTTT
TRBJ1-2 | . | TRBD1 | TRBV14 | CASSQASTGGYGYTF | TGTGCCAGCAGCCAAGCATCAACAGGGGGCTATGGCTACACCTTC
TRBJ1-1 | . | . | TRBV28 | CASSLWAGQRGDTEAFF | TGTGCCAGCAGTTTATGGGCCGGACAGAGGGGTGATACTGAAGCTTTCTTT
TRBJ1-1 | . | TRBD1 | TRBV19 | CASSGTGRPEAFF | TGTGCCTCATCAGGGACAGGGCGGCCTGAAGCTTTCTTT
TRBJ1-2 | . | . | TRBV6-6 | CATSETNTNYGYTF | TGTGCCACCTCGGAGACTAACACTAACTATGGCTACACCTTC
TRBJ1-1 | . | . | TRBV5-1 | CASSFSGRMNTEAFF | TGCGCCAGCAGCTTCTCCGGGAGGATGAACACTGAAGCTTTCTTT
TRBJ2-7 | . | . | TRBV6-1 | CASRTGNTYEQYF | TGTGCCAGTCGAACAGGGAACACCTACGAGCAGTACTTC
TRBJ1-3 | . | TRBD1 | TRBV10-3 | CAISGTGSGNTIYF | TGTGCCATCAGCGGGACAGGCTCTGGAAACACCATATATTTT
TRBJ2-3 | . | . | TRBV27 | CASSLAGRTDTQYF | TGTGCCAGCAGTTTGGCGGGGCGGACAGATACGCAGTATTTT
TRBJ1-2 | . | . | TRBV4-3 | CASSQDPSGRAGYGYTF | TGCGCCAGCAGCCAAGATCCATCGGGCAGGGCAGGGTATGGCTACACCTTC
TRBJ2-4 | . | . | TRBV6-5 | CASSYDRGAKNIQYF | TGTGCCAGCAGTTACGACCGGGGGGCGAAAAACATTCAGTACTTC
TRBJ1-2 | . | TRBD1 | TRBV7-3 | CASSPGGDYGYTF | TGTGCCAGCAGCCCAGGGGGCGACTATGGCTACACCTTC
TRBJ1-6 | . | . | TRBV5-4 | CASSLGGSSYNSPLHF | TGTGCCAGCAGCTTGGGCGGTAGCTCCTATAATTCACCCCTCCACTTT